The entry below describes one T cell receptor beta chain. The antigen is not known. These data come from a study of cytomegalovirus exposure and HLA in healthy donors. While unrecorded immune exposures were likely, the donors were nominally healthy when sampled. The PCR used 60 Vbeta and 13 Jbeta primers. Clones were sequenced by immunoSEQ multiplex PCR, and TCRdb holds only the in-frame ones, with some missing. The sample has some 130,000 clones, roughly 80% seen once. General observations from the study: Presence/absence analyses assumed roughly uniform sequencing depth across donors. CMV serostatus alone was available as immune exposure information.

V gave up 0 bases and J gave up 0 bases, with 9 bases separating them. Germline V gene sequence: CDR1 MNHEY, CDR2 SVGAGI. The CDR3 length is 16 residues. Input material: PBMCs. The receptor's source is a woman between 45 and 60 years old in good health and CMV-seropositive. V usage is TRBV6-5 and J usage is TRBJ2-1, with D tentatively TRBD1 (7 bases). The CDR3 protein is CASSYSQGGSYNEQFF. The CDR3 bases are TGTGCCAGCAGTTACTCCCAGGGGGGCTCCTACAATGAGCAGTTCTTC.